The 10 T cell receptor beta chains in this list originate from one sample, sequenced in a study of control samples from healthy donors and cancer patients. Sequenced by immunoSEQ multiplex PCR; TCRdb stores in-frame clones only, minus some. Of just over 30,000 clones listed, approximately 94% are singletons. What was sequenced was blood. All receptors come from a man in his fifties or sixties in good health.

This rearrangement joins TRBV5-1 to TRBJ2-1, with D perhaps matching TRBD1 or TRBD2 (5 bases each). CDR3 length equals 14 residues. Per the germline V gene, CDR1 is SGHRS and CDR2 is YFSETQ. V dropped 2 bases and J dropped 3 bases, with 9 bases sitting between them. CDR3 loop: CASSFGGGYNEQFF. The CDR3 nucleotides are TGCGCCAGCAGCTTTGGTGGGGGCTACAATGAGCAGTTCTTC.

The chain recombines TRBV10-3 with TRBJ2-6; TRBD2 matches 14 bases. The CDR3 consists of 19 residues. The germline gives CDR1 ENHRY, CDR2 SYGVKD. Germline trimming cut 4 bases from V and 1 base from J; bases unmatched to any gene: 6. CDR3 sequence reads: CAISGGLAGDGSGANVLTF. Here the CDR3 DNA reads TGTGCCATCAGTGGGGGACTAGCGGGGGACGGATCTGGGGCCAACGTCCTGACTTTC.

This clone was counted once. This chain links TRBV7-8 with TRBJ1-4; weak D call: TRBD1 (6 bases). The CDR3 has 15 amino acids. Germline CDR1 reads SGHVS; CDR2 reads FQNEAQ. V was shortened by 5 bases and J by 10 bases, with 20 bases between the two germline ends. CDR3 in amino acids: CASSRGRQGSVKLFF. The DNA of the CDR3 is TGTGCCAGCAGCCGAGGACGTCAGGGGTCGGTAAAACTGTTTTTT.

The chain is built from TRBV11-3 and TRBJ1-5; D perhaps matches TRBD1 (5 bases). The CDR3 spans 17 residues. In germline, CDR1 is SGHNT, CDR2 YENEEA. V lost 2 bases and J 3 bases, leaving 17 bases between the germline ends. The CDR3 here is CASSLKAGSAPNQPQHF. The CDR3 DNA sequence: TGTGCCAGCAGCTTAAAGGCAGGGTCAGCTCCCAATCAGCCCCAGCATTTT.

CDR3 protein: CASRSGIGNTIYF. The DNA for the CDR3 is TGTGCCAGCAGATCAGGGATTGGAAACACCATATATTTT. The genes are TRBV6-6 and TRBJ1-3; TRBD1 is a possible D gene (5 bases). V was clipped by 6 bases and J by 3 bases, with 9 bases between them. There are 13 residues in the CDR3. Germline loops: CDR1 MNHNY, CDR2 SVGAGI (reference sequence).

This chain connects TRBV11-2 to TRBJ2-7; possibly TRBD1 for D (6 bases). The germline V and J ends were trimmed by 6 bases and 6 bases, with 21 bases remaining between them. CDR3 length equals 15 residues. In germline, CDR1 is SGHAT, CDR2 FQNNGV. CDR3 loop: CASRETGVGWSEQYF. The CDR3 region has the DNA TGTGCCAGCAGAGAGACAGGAGTCGGGTGGAGCGAGCAGTACTTC.

The chain uses TRBV7-8 and TRBJ2-2; possible D gene TRBD1, 5 bases. Germline V lookup: CDR1 SGHVS, CDR2 FQNEAQ. The V and J ends lost 4 bases and 3 bases respectively, with 15 bases between them. This CDR3 is 16 amino acids long. The CDR3 bases are TGTGCCAGCAGCTCCCAGGGCCAGGGTTACACCGGGGAGCTGTTTTTT. Its protein product is CASSSQGQGYTGELFF. Full variable domain (missing parts from reference TRBV7-8 and TRBJ2-2): GAGVSQSPRYKVAKRGQDVALRCDPISGHVSLFWYQQALGQGPEFLTYFQNEAQLDKSGLPSDRFFAERPEGSVSTLKIQRTQQEDSAVYLCASSSQGQGYTGELFFGEGSRLTVL.

The rearrangement links TRBV4-2 to TRBJ2-1; 8 bases fit TRBD2. With V trimmed by 0 bases and J by 4 bases, 11 bases remained unmatched. CDR1 LGHNA and CDR2 YNFKEQ come from the germline V gene. The CDR3 is 18 amino acids. The CDR3 DNA is TGTGCCAGCAGCCAAGACTTGGGAGGCGGGGGGCGATACAATGAGCAGTTCTTC. It encodes CASSQDLGGGGRYNEQFF.

This chain uses TRBV12-5 with TRBJ2-3; D possibly corresponds to TRBD1 (5 bases). The CDR3 sequence is 18 residues long. Germline CDR1 reads LGHNT; CDR2 reads FRNRAP. Trimming cost V 1 base and J 0 bases, with 17 bases left between them. This chain's CDR3 is CASGLGVQARASTDTQYF. The DNA of the CDR3 is TGTGCTAGTGGTTTGGGCGTACAGGCCCGGGCTAGCACAGATACGCAGTATTTT.

CDR3 nucleotide sequence: TGTGCCAGCAGCTTACCAGGTTCAAGTGCAACTAATGAAAAACTGTTTTTT. This codes for CASSLPGSSATNEKLFF. The V gene is TRBV7-9, the J gene TRBJ1-4; D not resolved. V lost 2 bases, J lost 0 bases, and 13 bases lay in between. The CDR3 spans 17 residues. Per the germline V gene, CDR1 is SEHNR and CDR2 is FQNEAQ (reference sequence).